This TCR beta chain was recovered during a study of regulatory T cells in long-lasting Graves disease. Time point here: newly diagnosed GD, antithyroid drugs for less than 3 months. RNA from PBMCs was the source of the TCR library. Arm-PCR of CDR3 regions with iRepertoire HTBI primers generated TCR beta libraries. TCRdb re-analysed the multiplex PCR reads in MiXCR, keeping a single row per CDR3 protein. Altogether about 440,000 distinct CDR3 sequences are present, around 15% being singletons, with the ten largest covering about a quarter. This CDR3 is 18 amino acids long. Per germline, CDR1 LGHDT and CDR2 YNNKEL (reference sequence). V was shortened by 2 bases and J by 0 bases, with 16 bases between the two germline ends. These data are also associated with another study on T cells in Graves' hyperthyroidism and ophthalmopathy. That work states: HTBI primers drove first-round RT-PCR of the TCR CDR3.

The genes are TRBV3-1 and TRBJ1-4; possibly TRBD1 for D (5 bases). This TCR came from a woman aged 18-29 years with Graves disease. The sample consisted of peripheral blood mononuclear cells (PBMCs), taken at new diagnosis, from a patient treated with antithyroid drugs. The CDR3: CASSQPGTFFATNEKLFF. The CDR3 nucleotides are TGTGCCAGCAGCCAACCGGGGACCTTTTTTGCAACTAATGAAAAACTGTTTTTT. The whole variable domain, remainder taken from reference TRBV3-1 and TRBJ1-4, is DTAVSQTPKYLVTQMGNDKSIKCEQNLGHDTMYWYKQDSKKFLKIMFSYNNKELIINETVPNRFSPKSPDKAHLNLHINSLELGDSAVYFCASSQPGTFFATNEKLFFGSGTQLSVL.